Each of the 7 T cell receptor beta chains below was sequenced from the same sample in a study of blood T cell repertoires in COVID-19. Sequencing was performed with immunoSEQ multiplex PCR; in TCRdb, only in-frame clones are kept and a portion is missing. The repertoire consists of approximately 400,000 clones, with approximately 90% occurring once and the leading ten covering approximately 1.2%. Sequenced input: PBMCs or T cells enriched from blood (not recorded which). Receptors were obtained from a woman aged 18-29 years who had recovered from COVID-19.

This chain joins TRBV9 and TRBJ2-1; D is unclear. Per germline, CDR1 SGDLS and CDR2 YYNGEE. The length of the CDR3 is 15 residues. Trimming stripped 0 bases from V and 3 bases from J, with 10 bases between. CDR3 bases: TGTGCCAGCAGCGTAGAAACAGAACACTACAATGAGCAGTTCTTC. It is translated as CASSVETEHYNEQFF.

J is TRBJ2-3 and V is TRBV13; 9 bases line up with TRBD1. The CDR3 has 17 amino acids. The V gene's germline CDR1 is PRHDT and CDR2 FYEKMQ (reference sequence). After removal of 2 bases from V and 3 bases from J, the junction contained 9 bases not matched to a gene. The CDR3 DNA reads TGTGCCAGCAGCTTAACCCCGGGACAGGGTAAAACAGATACGCAGTATTTT. Its protein product is CASSLTPGQGKTDTQYF. The entire variable domain, with the rest obtained from reference TRBV13 and TRBJ2-3, is as follows: AAGVIQSPRHLIKEKRETATLKCYPIPRHDTVYWYQQGPGQDPQFLISFYEKMQSDKGSIPDRFSAQQFSDYHSELNMSSLELGDSALYFCASSLTPGQGKTDTQYFGPGTRLTVL.

The chain joins TRBV30 to TRBJ1-5, with D possibly being TRBD1 (5 bases). Trimming took off 0 bases at V and 6 bases at J, with 6 bases between the two ends. Germline values: CDR1 GTSNPN, CDR2 SVGIG (reference sequence). The CDR3 length is 12 residues. CDR3 amino acids: CAWSVGGQPQHF. CDR3 nucleotide sequence: TGTGCCTGGAGTGTGGGGGGTCAGCCCCAGCATTTT.

The genes are TRBV6-4 and TRBJ1-5; D possibly corresponds to TRBD1 (6 bases). Per the germline V gene, CDR1 is MRHNA and CDR2 is SNTAGT. V was cut by 3 bases and J by 7 bases, with 10 bases left in between. This CDR3 is built from 13 residues. The DNA of the CDR3 is TGTGCCAGCAGTGAAGGAAGGGGGCAGCCCCAGCATTTT. It codes for CASSEGRGQPQHF.

This clone appeared a single time. V and J are TRBV5-4 and TRBJ2-7; maybe TRBD2 (7 bases). Germline CDR1 reads SGHNT; CDR2 reads YYREEE (reference sequence). V was pared by 2 bases and J by 3 bases, with 12 bases between. CDR3 length: 14 amino acids. CDR3 sequence: CASSFRGAHYEQYF. CDR3 bases: TGTGCCAGCAGCTTTCGGGGGGCCCACTACGAGCAGTACTTC.

This clone was observed a few times. The rearrangement links TRBV12-5 to TRBJ2-2; 8 bases match TRBD2. Germline CDR1 LGHNT, CDR2 FRNRAP. With V trimmed by 7 bases and J by 6 bases, 1 base remained unmatched. There are 12 residues in the CDR3. CDR3 protein: CASAGGAGELFF. The CDR3, as DNA: TGTGCTAGTGCCGGGGGGGCCGGGGAGCTGTTTTTT.

The rearrangement joins TRBV19 to TRBJ2-1; D might be TRBD1 (7 bases). The CDR3 is 16 residues long. The germline V gene has CDR1 LNHDA and CDR2 SQIVND (reference sequence). V lost 3 bases, J lost 7 bases, and 19 bases lay in between. The CDR3 DNA sequence: TGTGCCAGTAGTATTAGACAGGGACTTCGTAGAAATGAGCAGTTCTTC. It translates to CASSIRQGLRRNEQFF.